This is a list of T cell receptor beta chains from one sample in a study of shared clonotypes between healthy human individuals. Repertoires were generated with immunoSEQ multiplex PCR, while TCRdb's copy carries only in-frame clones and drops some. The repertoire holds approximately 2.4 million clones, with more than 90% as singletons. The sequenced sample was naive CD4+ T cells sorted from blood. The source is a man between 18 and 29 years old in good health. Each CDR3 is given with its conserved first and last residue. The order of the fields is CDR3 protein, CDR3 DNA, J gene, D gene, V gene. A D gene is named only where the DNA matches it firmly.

cdr3_aa: CASSLGLAGAGGNEQFF; cdr3_nt: TGTGCCAGCAGCTTAGGGTTAGCGGGAGCGGGAGGCAATGAGCAGTTCTTC; j_call: TRBJ2-1; d_call: TRBD2; v_call: TRBV7-2
cdr3_aa: CASSTLRGGMTSNYGYTF; cdr3_nt: TGTGCCAGCAGCACCCTCAGGGGGGGAATGACCTCTAACTATGGCTACACCTTC; j_call: TRBJ1-2; d_call: TRBD1; v_call: TRBV11-2
cdr3_aa: CAWSGRVNKADTQYF; cdr3_nt: TGTGCCTGGAGCGGACGGGTTAACAAGGCCGATACGCAGTATTTT; j_call: TRBJ2-3; d_call: .; v_call: TRBV30
cdr3_aa: CASSLEENTGELFF; cdr3_nt: TGTGCTAGCAGCTTAGAGGAGAACACCGGGGAGCTGTTTTTT; j_call: TRBJ2-2; d_call: .; v_call: TRBV7-7
cdr3_aa: CASSLGATNEQFF; cdr3_nt: TGTGCCAGCAGCTTGGGGGCCACTAATGAGCAGTTCTTC; j_call: TRBJ2-1; d_call: .; v_call: TRBV7-2
cdr3_aa: CASSASTGLNEKLFF; cdr3_nt: TGTGCCAGCAGCGCATCGACAGGGTTAAATGAAAAACTGTTTTTT; j_call: TRBJ1-4; d_call: TRBD1; v_call: TRBV9
cdr3_aa: CSVVTGGDTQYF; cdr3_nt: TGCAGCGTTGTAACAGGTGGGGATACGCAGTATTTT; j_call: TRBJ2-3; d_call: .; v_call: TRBV29-1
cdr3_aa: CASSLERGRQPQHF; cdr3_nt: TGTGCCAGCAGCCTGGAAAGGGGGCGGCAGCCCCAGCATTTT; j_call: TRBJ1-5; d_call: TRBD1; v_call: TRBV28
cdr3_aa: CASHRLAGSTDTQYF; cdr3_nt: TGTGCCAGCCATAGACTAGCGGGGAGCACAGATACGCAGTATTTT; j_call: TRBJ2-3; d_call: TRBD2; v_call: TRBV2
cdr3_aa: CASSFPGGHEQFF; cdr3_nt: TGTGCCAGTAGTTTCCCCGGCGGGCATGAGCAGTTCTTC; j_call: TRBJ2-1; d_call: .; v_call: TRBV19
cdr3_aa: CASRSSGANVLTF; cdr3_nt: TGTGCCAGCAGGTCTTCTGGGGCCAACGTCCTGACTTTC; j_call: TRBJ2-6; d_call: .; v_call: TRBV2
cdr3_aa: CASRGTGTSGSPGYEQYF; cdr3_nt: TGCGCCAGCAGGGGTACCGGGACTAGCGGCTCGCCAGGGTACGAGCAGTACTTC; j_call: TRBJ2-7; d_call: TRBD2; v_call: TRBV10-2